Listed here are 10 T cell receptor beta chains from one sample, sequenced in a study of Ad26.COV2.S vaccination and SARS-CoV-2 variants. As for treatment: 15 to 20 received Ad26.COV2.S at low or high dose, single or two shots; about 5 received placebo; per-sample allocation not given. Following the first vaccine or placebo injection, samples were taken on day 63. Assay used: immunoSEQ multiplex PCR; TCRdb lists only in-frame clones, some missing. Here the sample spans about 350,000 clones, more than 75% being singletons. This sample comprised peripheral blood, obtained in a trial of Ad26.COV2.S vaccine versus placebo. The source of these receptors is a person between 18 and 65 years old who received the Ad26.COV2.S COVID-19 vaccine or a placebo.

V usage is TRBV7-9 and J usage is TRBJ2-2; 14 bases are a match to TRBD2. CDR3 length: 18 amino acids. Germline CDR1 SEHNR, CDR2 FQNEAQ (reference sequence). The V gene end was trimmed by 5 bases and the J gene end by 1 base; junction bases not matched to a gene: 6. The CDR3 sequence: CASSRRGLAGGNTGELFF. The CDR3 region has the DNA TGTGCCAGCAGCCGAAGAGGACTAGCGGGAGGGAACACCGGGGAGCTGTTTTTT. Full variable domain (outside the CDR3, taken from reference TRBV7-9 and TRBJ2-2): DTGVSQNPRHKITKRGQNVTFRCDPISEHNRLYWYRQTLGQGPEFLTYFQNEAQLEKSRLLSDRFSAERPKGSFSTLEIQRTEQGDSAMYLCASSRRGLAGGNTGELFFGEGSRLTVL.

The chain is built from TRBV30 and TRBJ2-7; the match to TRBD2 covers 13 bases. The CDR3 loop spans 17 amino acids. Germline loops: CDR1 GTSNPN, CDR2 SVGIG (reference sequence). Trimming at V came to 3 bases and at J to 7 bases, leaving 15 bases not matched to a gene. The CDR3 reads CAWSPTRTSGRGGEQYF. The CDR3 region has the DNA TGTGCCTGGAGCCCGACCCGGACTAGCGGGAGAGGAGGGGAGCAGTACTTC.

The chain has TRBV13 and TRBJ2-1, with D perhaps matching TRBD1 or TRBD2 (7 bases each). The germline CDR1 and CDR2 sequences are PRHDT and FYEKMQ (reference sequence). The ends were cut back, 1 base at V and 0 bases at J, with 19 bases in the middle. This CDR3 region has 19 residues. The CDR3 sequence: CASSLDGQGGGSSYNEQFF. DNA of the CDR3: TGTGCCAGCAGCTTAGATGGGCAGGGGGGCGGGAGCTCCTACAATGAGCAGTTCTTC.

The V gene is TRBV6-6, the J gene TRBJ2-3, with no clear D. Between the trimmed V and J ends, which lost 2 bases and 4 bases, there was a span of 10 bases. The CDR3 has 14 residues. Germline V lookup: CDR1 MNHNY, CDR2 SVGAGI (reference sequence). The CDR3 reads CASSYPLVSDTQYF. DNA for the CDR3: TGTGCCAGCAGTTACCCTCTGGTATCAGATACGCAGTATTTT.

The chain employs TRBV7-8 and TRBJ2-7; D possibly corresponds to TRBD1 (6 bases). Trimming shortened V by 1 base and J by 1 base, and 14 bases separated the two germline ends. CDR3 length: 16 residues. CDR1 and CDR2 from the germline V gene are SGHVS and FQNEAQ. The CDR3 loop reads CASSLDRDISSYEQYF. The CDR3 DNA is TGTGCCAGCAGCTTAGATCGGGACATTAGTTCCTACGAGCAGTACTTC.

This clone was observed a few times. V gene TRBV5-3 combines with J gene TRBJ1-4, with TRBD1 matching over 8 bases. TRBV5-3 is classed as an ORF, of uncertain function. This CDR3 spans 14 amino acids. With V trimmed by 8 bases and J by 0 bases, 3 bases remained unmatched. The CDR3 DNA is TGTGCCAGGGACAGGGCTCCAACTAATGAAAAACTGTTTTTT. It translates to CARDRAPTNEKLFF.

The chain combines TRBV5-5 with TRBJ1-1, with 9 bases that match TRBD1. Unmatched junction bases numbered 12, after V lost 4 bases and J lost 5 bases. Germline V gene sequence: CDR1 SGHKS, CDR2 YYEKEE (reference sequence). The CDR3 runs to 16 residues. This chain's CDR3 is CASSAGTGTGRTEAFF. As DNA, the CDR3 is TGTGCCAGCAGCGCGGGTACCGGGACAGGGAGGACTGAAGCTTTCTTT.

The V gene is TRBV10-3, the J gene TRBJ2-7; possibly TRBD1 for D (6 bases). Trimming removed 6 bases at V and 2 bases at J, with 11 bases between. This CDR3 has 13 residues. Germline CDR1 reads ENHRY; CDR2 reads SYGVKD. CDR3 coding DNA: TGTGCCATCAGGGGGGACATTCCCTACGAGCAGTACTTC. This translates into CAIRGDIPYEQYF.

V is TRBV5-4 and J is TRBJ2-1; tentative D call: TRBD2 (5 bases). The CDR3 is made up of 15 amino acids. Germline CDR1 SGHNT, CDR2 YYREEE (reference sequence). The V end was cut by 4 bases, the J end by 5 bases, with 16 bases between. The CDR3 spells CASSLTGEPHNEQFF. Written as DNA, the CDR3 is TGTGCCAGCAGCCTTACCGGGGAACCCCACAATGAGCAGTTCTTC.

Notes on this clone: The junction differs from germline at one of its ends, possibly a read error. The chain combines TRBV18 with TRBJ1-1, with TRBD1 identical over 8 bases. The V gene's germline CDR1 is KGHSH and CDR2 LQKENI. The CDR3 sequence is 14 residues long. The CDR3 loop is CASSPLDRGTEAFF. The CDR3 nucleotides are TGTGCCAGCTCCCCACTCGACAGGGGAACTGAAGCTTTCTTT. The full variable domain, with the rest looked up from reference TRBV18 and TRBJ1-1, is NAGVMQNPRHLVRRRGQEARLRCSPMKGHSHVYWYRQLPEEGLKFMVYLQKENIIDESGMPKERFSAEFPKEGPSILRIQQVVRGDSAAYFCASSPLDRGTEAFFGQGTRLTVV.